This TCR beta chain was obtained from a study of T-cell reconstitution after alpha-beta-depleted transplantation in children. Preparing the TCRbeta library involved the use of unique molecular identifiers. MiXCR, run by TCRdb on the PCR reads, gives a single entry per CDR3 protein. The sample consists of 540,000 or so distinct CDR3 sequences, more than 20% of them appearing once. Trimming stripped 7 bases from V and 3 bases from J, with 12 bases between. The CDR3 extends over 13 amino acids. As for this clonotype: Its antigen remains unknown.

Findings and caveats of the study: Expanded graft clones, several hundred of them, were reportedly the source of alpha-beta T cells about two months after transplant.

The source was PBMCs, mostly from graft donor cells, collected 360 days after TCRalphabeta/CD19-depleted stem cell transplant. The sequence was collected from a boy under two years old who had a stem cell transplant for acute myeloid leukemia, so the T cells may come from the graft donor. V usage is TRBV12-3 or TRBV12-4 and J usage is TRBJ1-1, with D unresolved. CDR3 DNA: TGTGCCAGCACGATGAAGTGGGACACTGAAGCTTTCTTT. This encodes CASTMKWDTEAFF.